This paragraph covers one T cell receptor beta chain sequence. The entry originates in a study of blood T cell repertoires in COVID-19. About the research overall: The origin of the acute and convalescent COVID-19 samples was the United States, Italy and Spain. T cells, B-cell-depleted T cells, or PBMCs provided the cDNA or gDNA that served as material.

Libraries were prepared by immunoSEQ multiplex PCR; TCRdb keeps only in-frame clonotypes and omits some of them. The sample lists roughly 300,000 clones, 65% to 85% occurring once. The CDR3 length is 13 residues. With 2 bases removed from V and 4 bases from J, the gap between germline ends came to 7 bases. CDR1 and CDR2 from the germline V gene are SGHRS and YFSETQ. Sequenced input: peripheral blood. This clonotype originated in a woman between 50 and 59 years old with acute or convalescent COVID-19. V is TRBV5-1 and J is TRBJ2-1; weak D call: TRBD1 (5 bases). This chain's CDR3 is CASSFQGYNEQFF. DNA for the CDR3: TGCGCCAGCAGCTTCCAGGGATACAATGAGCAGTTCTTC.